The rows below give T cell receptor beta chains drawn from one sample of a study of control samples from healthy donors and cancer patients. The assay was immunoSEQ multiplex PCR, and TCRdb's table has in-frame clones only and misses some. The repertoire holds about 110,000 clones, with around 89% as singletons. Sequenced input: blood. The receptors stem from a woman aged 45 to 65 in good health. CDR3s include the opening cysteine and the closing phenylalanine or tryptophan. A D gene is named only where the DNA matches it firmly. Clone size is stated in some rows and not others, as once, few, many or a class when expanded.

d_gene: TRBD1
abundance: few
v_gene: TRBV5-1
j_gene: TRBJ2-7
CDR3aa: CASSLTPDRAYEQYF
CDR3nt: TGCGCCAGCAGCTTAACACCCGACAGGGCCTACGAGCAGTACTTC

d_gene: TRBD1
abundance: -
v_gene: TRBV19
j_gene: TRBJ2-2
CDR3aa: CASSIDETGATNTGELFF
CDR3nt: TGTGCCAGTAGTATAGATGAGACAGGGGCAACCAACACCGGGGAGCTGTTTTTT

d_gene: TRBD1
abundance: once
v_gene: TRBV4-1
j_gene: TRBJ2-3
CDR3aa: CASSQGMDRGVTDTQYF
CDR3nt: TGCGCCAGCAGCCAAGGAATGGACAGGGGCGTCACAGATACGCAGTATTTT

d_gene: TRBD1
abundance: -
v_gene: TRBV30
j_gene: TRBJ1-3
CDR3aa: CAWSPGTGAVNGNTIYF
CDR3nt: TGTGCCTGGAGCCCCGGGACAGGGGCGGTTAATGGAAACACCATATATTTT

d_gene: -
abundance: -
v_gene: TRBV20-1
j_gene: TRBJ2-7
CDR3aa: CSARPMYEQYF
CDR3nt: TGCAGTGCTCGACCGATGTACGAGCAGTACTTC

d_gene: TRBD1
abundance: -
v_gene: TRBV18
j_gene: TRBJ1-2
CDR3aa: CASSGRTGDYGYTF
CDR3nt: TGTGCCAGTTCCGGACGTACAGGGGACTATGGCTACACCTTC

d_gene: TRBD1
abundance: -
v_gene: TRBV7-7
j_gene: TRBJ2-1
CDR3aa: CASSQRTGGENEQFF
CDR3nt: TGTGCCAGCAGCCAACGGACAGGGGGAGAGAATGAGCAGTTCTTC

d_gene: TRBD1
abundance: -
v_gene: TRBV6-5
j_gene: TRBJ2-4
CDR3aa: CASSWDSLVKNIQYF
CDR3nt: TGTGCCAGCAGTTGGGACAGTCTCGTCAAAAACATTCAGTACTTC

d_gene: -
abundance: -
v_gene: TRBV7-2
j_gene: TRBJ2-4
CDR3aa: CASSLEGRGPKNIQYF
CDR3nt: TGTGCCAGCAGCTTGGAGGGGCGCGGGCCCAAAAACATTCAGTACTTC

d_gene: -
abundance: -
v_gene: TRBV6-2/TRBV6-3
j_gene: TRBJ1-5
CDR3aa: CASSYSGLYQPQHF
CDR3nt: TGTGCCAGCAGTTACTCTGGCCTCTACCAGCCCCAGCATTTT

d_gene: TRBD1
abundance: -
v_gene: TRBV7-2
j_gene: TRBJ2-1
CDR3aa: CASSLVFQGVVDEQFF
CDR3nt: TGTGCCAGCAGCTTAGTGTTCCAGGGGGTTGTAGATGAGCAGTTCTTC

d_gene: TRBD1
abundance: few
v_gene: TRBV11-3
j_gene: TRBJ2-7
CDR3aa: CASSLAGQGYEQYF
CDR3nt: TGTGCCAGCAGCTTAGCGGGACAGGGATACGAGCAGTACTTC

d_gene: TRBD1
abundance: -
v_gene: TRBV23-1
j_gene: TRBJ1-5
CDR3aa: CASSQSERDRGPYSNQPQHF
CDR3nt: TGCGCCAGCAGTCAAAGTGAACGGGACAGGGGACCCTATAGCAATCAGCCCCAGCATTTT

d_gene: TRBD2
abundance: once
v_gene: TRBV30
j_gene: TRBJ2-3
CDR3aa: CAFTSGSTDTQYF
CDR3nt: TGTGCCTTCACTAGCGGGAGCACAGATACGCAGTATTTT

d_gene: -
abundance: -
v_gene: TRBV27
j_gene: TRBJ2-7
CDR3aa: CASSFDPGYEQYF
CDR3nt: TGTGCCAGCAGTTTTGATCCGGGTTACGAGCAGTACTTC

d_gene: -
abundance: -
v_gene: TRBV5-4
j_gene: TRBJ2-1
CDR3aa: CASSWGTVNRWFF
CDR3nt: TGTGCCAGCAGTTGGGGGACCGTCAATCGCTGGTTCTTC

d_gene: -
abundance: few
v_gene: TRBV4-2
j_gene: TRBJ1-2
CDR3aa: CASSQDRGAGYTF
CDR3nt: TGTGCCAGCAGCCAAGATAGGGGGGCCGGCTACACCTTC

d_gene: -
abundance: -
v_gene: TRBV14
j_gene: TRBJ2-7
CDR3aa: CASSQGRPYEQYF
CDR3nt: TGTGCCAGCTCCCAGGGAAGACCCTACGAGCAGTACTTC

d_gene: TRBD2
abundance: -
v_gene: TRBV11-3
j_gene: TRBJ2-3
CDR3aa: CASSLGGLAGVLTDTQYF
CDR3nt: TGTGCCAGCAGCTTGGGAGGACTAGCGGGAGTCCTCACAGATACGCAGTATTTT

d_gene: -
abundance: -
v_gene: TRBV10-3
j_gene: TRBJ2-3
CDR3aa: CAISLPGSDTQYF
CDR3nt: TGTGCCATCAGTTTGCCGGGGTCCGATACGCAGTATTTT

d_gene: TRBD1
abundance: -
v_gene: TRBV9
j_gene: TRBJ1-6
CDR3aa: CASSPTGGHNSPLHF
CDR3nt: TGTGCCAGCAGCCCCACAGGGGGCCATAATTCACCCCTCCACTTT

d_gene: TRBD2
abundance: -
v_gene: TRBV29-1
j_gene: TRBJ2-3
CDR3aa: CSVAAGGPRDTQYF
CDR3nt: TGCAGCGTTGCTGCGGGAGGGCCTAGAGATACGCAGTATTTT

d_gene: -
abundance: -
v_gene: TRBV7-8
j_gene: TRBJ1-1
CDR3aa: CASSLDIRTEAFF
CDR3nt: TGTGCCAGCAGCTTAGATATACGGACTGAAGCTTTCTTT

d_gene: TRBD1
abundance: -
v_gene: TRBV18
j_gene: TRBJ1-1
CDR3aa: CASSSPTGSTEAFF
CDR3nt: TGTGCCAGCTCATCCCCGACAGGGAGCACTGAAGCTTTCTTT

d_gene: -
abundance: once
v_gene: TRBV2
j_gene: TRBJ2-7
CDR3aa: CASRGAGSPLGGEQYF
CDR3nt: TGTGCCAGCAGGGGGGCAGGGAGCCCCTTGGGAGGCGAGCAGTACTTC

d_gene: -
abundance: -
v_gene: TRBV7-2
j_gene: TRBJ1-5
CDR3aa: CASSFGGATTAPQHF
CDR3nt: TGTGCCAGCAGCTTCGGGGGCGCCACCACGGCGCCCCAGCATTTT

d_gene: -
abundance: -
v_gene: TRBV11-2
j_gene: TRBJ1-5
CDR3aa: CASSRDGGSQPQHF
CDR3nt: TGTGCCAGCAGCCGGGACGGCGGTTCTCAGCCCCAGCATTTT

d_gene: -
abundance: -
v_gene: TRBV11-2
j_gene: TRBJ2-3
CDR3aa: CASSLAPGAGTDTQYF
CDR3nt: TGTGCCAGCAGCTTAGCCCCCGGGGCTGGCACAGATACGCAGTATTTT

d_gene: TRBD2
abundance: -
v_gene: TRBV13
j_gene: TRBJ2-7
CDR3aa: CASSPSGTSRNEQYF
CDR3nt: TGTGCCAGCAGCCCCTCCGGGACTAGCCGGAACGAGCAGTACTTC

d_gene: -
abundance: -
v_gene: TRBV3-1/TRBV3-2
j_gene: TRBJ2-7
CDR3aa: CASSQPGRAYEQYF
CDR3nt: TGTGCCAGCAGCCAACCGGGGCGGGCCTACGAGCAGTACTTC

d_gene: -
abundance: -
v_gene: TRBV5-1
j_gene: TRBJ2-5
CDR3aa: CASSLEVSSKETQYF
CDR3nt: TGCGCCAGCAGCTTGGAGGTGAGCTCCAAAGAGACCCAGTACTTC

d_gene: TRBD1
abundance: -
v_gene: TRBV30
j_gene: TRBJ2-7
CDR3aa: CAWSITGTGSYEQYF
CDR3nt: TGTGCCTGGAGCATTACCGGGACAGGGAGCTACGAGCAGTACTTC

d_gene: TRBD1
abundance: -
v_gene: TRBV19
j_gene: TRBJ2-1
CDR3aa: CASSPGTDPYNEQFF
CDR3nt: TGTGCCAGTAGCCCTGGGACAGACCCCTACAATGAGCAGTTCTTC

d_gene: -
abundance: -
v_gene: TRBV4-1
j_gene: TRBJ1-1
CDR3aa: CASLFREEAGKGGTEAFF
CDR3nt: TGCGCCAGTCTCTTTCGAGAGGAGGCGGGAAAGGGAGGTACTGAAGCTTTCTTT

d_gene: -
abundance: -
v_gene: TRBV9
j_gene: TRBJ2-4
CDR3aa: CASSAGDTNIQYF
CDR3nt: TGTGCCAGCAGCGCCGGGGACACCAACATTCAGTACTTC

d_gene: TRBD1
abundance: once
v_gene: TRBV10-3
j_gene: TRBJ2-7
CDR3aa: CAISEGTGSSYEQYF
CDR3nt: TGTGCCATCAGTGAGGGGACAGGGAGCTCCTACGAGCAGTACTTC

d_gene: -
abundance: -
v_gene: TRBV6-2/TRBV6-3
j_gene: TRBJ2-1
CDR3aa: CASSYQGGGEQFF
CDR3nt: TGTGCCAGCAGTTACCAGGGGGGTGGGGAGCAGTTCTTC

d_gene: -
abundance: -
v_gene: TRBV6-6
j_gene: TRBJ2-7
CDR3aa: CASSVLGARDEQYF
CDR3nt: TGTGCCAGCAGCGTCCTGGGGGCGCGAGACGAGCAGTACTTC

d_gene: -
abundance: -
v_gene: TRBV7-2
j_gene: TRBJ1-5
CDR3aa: CASSSGPNQPQHF
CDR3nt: TGTGCCAGCAGCTCGGGACCCAATCAGCCCCAGCATTTT

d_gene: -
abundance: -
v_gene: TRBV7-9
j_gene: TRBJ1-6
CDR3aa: CASSFFGSSPLHF
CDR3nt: TGTGCCAGCAGCTTCTTTGGGAGTTCACCCCTCCACTTT

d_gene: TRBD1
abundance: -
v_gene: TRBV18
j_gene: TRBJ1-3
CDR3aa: CASSPFLPGQGLFAIYF
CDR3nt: TGTGCCAGCTCACCATTCTTACCGGGACAGGGTCTATTCGCCATATATTTT

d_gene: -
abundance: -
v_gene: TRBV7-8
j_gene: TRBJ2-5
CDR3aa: CASSFSPPELSRHGGETQYF
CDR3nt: TGTGCCAGCAGCTTCTCCCCGCCGGAACTCAGTCGACATGGAGGGGAGACCCAGTACTTC

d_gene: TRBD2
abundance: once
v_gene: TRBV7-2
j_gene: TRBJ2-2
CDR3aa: CASSSGLAGLGELFF
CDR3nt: TGTGCCAGCAGCTCGGGACTAGCGGGGCTCGGGGAGCTGTTTTTT

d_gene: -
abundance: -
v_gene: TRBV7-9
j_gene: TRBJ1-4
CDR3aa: CASSLGNQKLKEKLFF
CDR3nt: TGTGCCAGCAGCTTAGGAAACCAAAAGTTGAAGGAAAAACTGTTTTTT

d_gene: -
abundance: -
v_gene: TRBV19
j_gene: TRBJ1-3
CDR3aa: CASSTSGNTIYF
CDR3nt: TGTGCCAGTAGTACCTCTGGAAACACCATATATTTT

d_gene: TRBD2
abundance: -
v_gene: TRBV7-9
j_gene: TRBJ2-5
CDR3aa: CASNLAGETQYF
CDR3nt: TGTGCCAGCAACTTAGCGGGCGAGACCCAGTACTTC

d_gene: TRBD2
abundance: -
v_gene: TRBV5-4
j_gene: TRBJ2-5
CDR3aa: CASSLGLAGGGETQYF
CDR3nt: TGTGCCAGCAGCTTGGGACTAGCGGGAGGGGGAGAGACCCAGTACTTC

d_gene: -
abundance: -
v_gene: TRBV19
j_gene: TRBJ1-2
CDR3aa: CASNPRSQASYTF
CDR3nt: TGTGCCAGTAACCCCCGCAGCCAGGCGAGCTACACCTTC

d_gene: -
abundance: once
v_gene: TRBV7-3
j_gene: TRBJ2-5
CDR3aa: CASSPLGGTETQYF
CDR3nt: TGTGCCAGCAGCCCCCTGGGTGGGACGGAGACCCAGTACTTC

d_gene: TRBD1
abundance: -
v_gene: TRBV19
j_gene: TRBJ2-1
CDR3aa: CASSKKQGGGSYNEQFF
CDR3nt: TGTGCCAGTAGTAAAAAGCAAGGGGGCGGCTCCTACAATGAGCAGTTCTTC

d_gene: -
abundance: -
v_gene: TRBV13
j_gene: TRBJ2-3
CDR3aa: CASSLRTDTQYF
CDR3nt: TGTGCCAGCAGCTTAAGGACAGATACGCAGTATTTT

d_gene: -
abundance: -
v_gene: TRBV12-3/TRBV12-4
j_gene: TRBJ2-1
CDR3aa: CASSSGASNEQFF
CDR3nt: TGTGCCAGCAGCTCCGGGGCCAGCAATGAGCAGTTCTTC

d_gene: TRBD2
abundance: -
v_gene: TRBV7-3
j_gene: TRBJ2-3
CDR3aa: CASSWRTSGRDTQYF
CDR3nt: TGTGCCAGCAGCTGGAGGACTAGCGGGAGGGATACGCAGTATTTT

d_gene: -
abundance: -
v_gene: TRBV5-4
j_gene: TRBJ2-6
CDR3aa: CASSLGVGSGANVLTF
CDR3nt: TGTGCCAGCAGCTTGGGTGTTGGCTCTGGGGCCAACGTCCTGACTTTC

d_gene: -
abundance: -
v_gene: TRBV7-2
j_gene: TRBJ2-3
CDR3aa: CATTPGDTQYF
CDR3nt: TGTGCCACCACCCCGGGAGATACGCAGTATTTT

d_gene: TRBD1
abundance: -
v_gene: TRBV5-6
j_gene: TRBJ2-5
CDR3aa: CASSLRGTGVLETQYF
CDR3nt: TGTGCCAGCAGCCTGAGGGGGACAGGGGTGTTGGAGACCCAGTACTTC